This TCR beta chain was recovered during a study of blood T cell repertoires in COVID-19. Study-wide context: COVID-19 samples collected from the United States, Italy and Spain covered acute and convalescent phases. T cells, B-cell-depleted T cells, or PBMCs provided the cDNA or gDNA that served as material.

In germline, CDR1 is SGHNT, CDR2 YYREEE (reference sequence). With 4 bases removed from V and 4 bases from J, the gap between germline ends came to 11 bases. This CDR3 has 13 amino acids. In the authors' workflow: Estimated nucleated cell counts came from reference gene primer amplification. The data were produced by immunoSEQ multiplex PCR, yet TCRdb's version contains in-frame clones alone and is incomplete. The V and J calls and clone size are taken from that table; D and trimming were inferred from the DNA. The table has about 99,000 clones, 75% to 90% seen once; the top ten hold around 13%. The TCR sequence derives from a human donor in a cohort sampled during active COVID-19. The sequenced sample consisted of peripheral blood. V gene TRBV5-4 combines with J gene TRBJ1-2; possible D gene TRBD1, 5 bases. CDR3 residues: CASSPRQSYGYTF. DNA of the CDR3: TGTGCCAGCAGCCCGAGACAGAGCTATGGCTACACCTTC.